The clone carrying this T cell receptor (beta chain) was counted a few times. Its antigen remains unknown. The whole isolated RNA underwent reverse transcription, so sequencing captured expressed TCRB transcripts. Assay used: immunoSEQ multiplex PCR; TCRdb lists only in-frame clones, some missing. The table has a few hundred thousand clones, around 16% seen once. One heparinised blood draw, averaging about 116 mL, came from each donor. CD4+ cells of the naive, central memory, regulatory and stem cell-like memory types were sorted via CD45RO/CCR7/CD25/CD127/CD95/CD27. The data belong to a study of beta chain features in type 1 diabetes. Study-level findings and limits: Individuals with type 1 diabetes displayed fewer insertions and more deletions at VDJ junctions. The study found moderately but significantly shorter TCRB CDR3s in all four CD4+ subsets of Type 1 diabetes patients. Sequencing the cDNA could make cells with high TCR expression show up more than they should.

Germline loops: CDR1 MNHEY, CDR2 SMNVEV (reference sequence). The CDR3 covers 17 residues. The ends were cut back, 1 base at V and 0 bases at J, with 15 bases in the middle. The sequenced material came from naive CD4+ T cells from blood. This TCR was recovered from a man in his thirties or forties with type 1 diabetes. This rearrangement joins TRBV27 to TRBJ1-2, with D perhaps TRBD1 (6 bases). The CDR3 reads CASSLWAGATANYGYTF. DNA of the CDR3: TGTGCCAGCAGTTTATGGGCAGGGGCCACAGCTAACTATGGCTACACCTTC.